The clone carrying this TCR beta chain was seen at least ten times. Its antigen remains unidentified. These data originate in a study of CD8+ T cells in alopecia areata. Study-level background: Patients in the treated group were given tofacitinib by mouth, 5 to 10 mg twice a day. Study-level points and caveats: Tofacitinib significantly lowered scalp clonality and expanded CD8+ clones among the top 100. Scalp data also include sequences from resident alphabeta T cells of normal skin.

RNA, once extracted, was reverse transcribed into cDNA for use as the sequencing template. The assay was immunoSEQ multiplex PCR, and TCRdb's table has in-frame clones only and misses some. The table shows about 120,000 clones, with about 50% occurring only once. V dropped 2 bases and J dropped 13; count of bases not matched to a gene: 15. Germline-derived CDR1 and CDR2 are LNHDA and SQIVND (reference sequence). This CDR3 region has 16 residues. Treatment reported: oral pan-JAK inhibitor, 5-10 mg twice daily. T lymphocytes (CD4+ and CD8+) were sorted from PBMCs. The specimen was CD4+ T cells sorted from blood, collected at week 4, from a patient treated with tofacitinib. The sequence came from a human donor with alopecia areata. This chain uses TRBV19 with TRBJ2-4; 9 bases line up with TRBD2. The CDR3 DNA sequence: TGTGCCAGTAGTATACGACTAGCGGTGGGTAGTGTAGAGCAGTACTTC. Protein product: CASSIRLAVGSVEQYF.